The present entry profiles one TCR beta chain with its context. No antigen is known for it. The data originate from a study of T cell responses to AZD1222 COVID-19 vaccine. The CDR3 consists of 15 residues. Germline V gene data show CDR1 as SGHDT and CDR2 as YYEEEE. V lost 0 bases, J lost 2 bases, and 12 bases lay in between. Findings of the study overall: Reports indicate that nearly half of spike-specific TCRs are directed at unmutated variant regions. Compared with day 0, the breadth and depth of the Spike-specific TCR repertoire rose significantly after two doses of AZD1222. There were mostly white British donors and more females than males, and clonal diversity was possibly underestimated. Among those given AZD1222, only six or seven were seropositive at baseline.

The table came from immunoSEQ multiplex PCR; TCRdb's copy has only in-frame clones and leaves some out. The top ten clones hold 4.4% of a sample with 150,000 or so clones, less than 95% of them seen once. The origin of this receptor is an adult in good health. V usage is TRBV5-6 and J usage is TRBJ2-7; possibly TRBD1 or TRBD2 for D (5 bases each). The sequencing here drew on peripheral blood, taken on day 0 of AZD1222 vaccination. In DNA, the CDR3 is TGTGCCAGCAGCTTGGGGGGACCTACGACCTACGAGCAGTACTTC. As protein: CASSLGGPTTYEQYF.